The rows below give T cell receptor beta chains drawn from one sample of a study of radiotherapy plus CTLA-4 blockade in lung cancer. Repertoires were generated with immunoSEQ multiplex PCR, while TCRdb's copy carries only in-frame clones and drops some. The data hold some 80,000 clones, with 78% observed a single time. The sample consisted of peripheral blood, taken from a patient treated with radiotherapy plus ipilimumab. These receptor sequences come from a human donor with non-small cell lung cancer whose response to radiotherapy plus ipilimumab could not be evaluated. Some clones in this sample may be carry-over from other donors' samples. Both conserved end residues are part of each CDR3. Each record gives: D gene, clone size, V gene, J gene, CDR3 protein, CDR3 DNA. The D gene is left open where the match is weak. Size is stated for part of the rows, as once, few or many counts, or as a class when the clone is expanded.

NA	NA	TRBV29-1	TRBJ1-2	CSASGGSSVGYTF	TGCAGCGCTTCGGGAGGGAGCTCGGTTGGCTACACCTTC
TRBD1	NA	TRBV7-2	TRBJ1-5	CASSPRGGQGAYQPQHF	TGTGCCAGCAGCCCCCGCGGAGGGCAGGGGGCTTATCAGCCCCAGCATTTT
TRBD1	NA	TRBV6-1	TRBJ2-1	CASSDMPGQGNNEQFF	TGTGCCAGCAGTGATATGCCGGGACAGGGAAACAATGAGCAGTTCTTC
NA	NA	TRBV4-3	TRBJ2-1	CASSLSPIGRSYNEQFF	TGCGCCAGCAGCCTCTCCCCAATAGGGAGGTCCTACAATGAGCAGTTCTTC
NA	NA	TRBV6-1	TRBJ2-7	CASSGRGEQYF	TGTGCCAGCAGTGGGAGGGGCGAGCAGTACTTC
TRBD1	once	TRBV7-9	TRBJ1-2	CASSYGQGAANYGYTF	TGTGCCAGCAGCTATGGACAGGGCGCCGCTAACTATGGCTACACCTTC
TRBD2	NA	TRBV11-2	TRBJ2-3	CASSLAGFSTDTQYF	TGTGCCAGCAGTCTAGCGGGGTTTAGCACAGATACGCAGTATTTT
NA	NA	TRBV6-1	TRBJ1-2	CASSEGAGPYGYTF	TGTGCCAGCAGTGAGGGAGCAGGACCCTATGGCTACACCTTC
TRBD2	NA	TRBV18	TRBJ2-5	CASSPTGGDETQYF	TGTGCCAGCTCACCAACTGGGGGGGACGAGACCCAGTACTTC
TRBD1	NA	TRBV19	TRBJ1-5	CASSQQPTGVGQPQHF	TGTGCCAGTAGCCAACAGCCGACAGGGGTGGGGCAGCCCCAGCATTTT
TRBD1	NA	TRBV5-4	TRBJ2-7	CASSLARTGSYEQYF	TGTGCCAGCAGCTTGGCAAGGACAGGGAGCTACGAGCAGTACTTC
NA	NA	TRBV5-1	TRBJ1-4	CASSPSQATNEKLFF	TGCGCCAGCAGCCCGTCACAGGCAACTAATGAAAAACTGTTTTTT
NA	NA	TRBV6-1	TRBJ1-2	CASSDGGRYGYTF	TGTGCCAGCAGTGATGGGGGCCGCTATGGCTACACCTTC
NA	NA	TRBV4-1	TRBJ1-1	CASSQVTMNTEAFF	TGCGCCAGCAGCCAAGTCACTATGAACACTGAAGCTTTCTTT
NA	NA	TRBV4-1	TRBJ1-2	CASSQEAGRANYGYTF	TGCGCCAGCAGCCAAGAAGCGGGAAGGGCCAACTATGGCTACACCTTC
TRBD1	NA	TRBV5-4	TRBJ2-7	CASSRPGTVGAEQYF	TGTGCCAGCAGCCGACCCGGGACAGTAGGTGCCGAGCAGTACTTC
TRBD1	NA	TRBV5-1	TRBJ2-7	CASSLATGQTYEQYF	TGCGCCAGCAGCTTGGCCACGGGACAGACTTACGAGCAGTACTTC
NA	NA	TRBV5-1	TRBJ2-5	CASSAFLSGAQETQYF	TGCGCCAGCAGCGCCTTTTTGTCAGGGGCCCAAGAGACCCAGTACTTC
NA	NA	TRBV7-8	TRBJ2-7	CASSLLRGPYEQYF	TGTGCCAGCAGCTTATTGCGGGGGCCTTACGAGCAGTACTTC
NA	NA	TRBV30	TRBJ1-5	CAWSVQGRSNQPQHF	TGTGCCTGGAGTGTACAGGGACGGAGTAATCAGCCCCAGCATTTT
TRBD2	once	TRBV2	TRBJ2-1	CASIQRGASYNEQFF	TGTGCCAGCATCCAGCGGGGGGCATCCTACAATGAGCAGTTCTTC
TRBD2	NA	TRBV19	TRBJ2-1	CASSKTPSASGAYNEQFF	TGTGCCAGTAGTAAGACCCCCTCCGCTAGCGGGGCTTACAATGAGCAGTTCTTC
NA	NA	TRBV6-1	TRBJ2-3	CASSERPRGTDTQYF	TGTGCCAGCAGTGAACGCCCGCGGGGCACAGATACGCAGTATTTT
TRBD2	NA	TRBV4-2	TRBJ2-3	CASSQNPSGAITDTQYF	TGTGCCAGCAGCCAAAACCCCAGCGGGGCTATCACAGATACGCAGTATTTT
TRBD2	once	TRBV28	TRBJ2-7	CASSFPLAGGGYEQYF	TGTGCCAGCAGTTTTCCCCTTGCGGGGGGCGGATACGAGCAGTACTTC
TRBD1	NA	TRBV4-1	TRBJ2-5	CASSLRQGANQETQYF	TGCGCCAGCAGCTTAAGACAGGGCGCCAACCAAGAGACCCAGTACTTC
TRBD1	NA	TRBV25-1	TRBJ2-5	CASSDRTGQGVRETQYF	TGTGCCAGCAGTGATCGGACGGGACAGGGGGTCCGGGAGACCCAGTACTTC
NA	NA	TRBV6-5	TRBJ2-5	CASSEAYETQYF	TGTGCCAGCAGTGAAGCGTACGAGACCCAGTACTTC
TRBD1	NA	TRBV19	TRBJ1-1	CASSKGQGFLNTEAFF	TGTGCCAGTAGTAAGGGACAGGGGTTCCTGAACACTGAAGCTTTCTTT
TRBD1	NA	TRBV6-1	TRBJ1-2	CASSKGTVMPLNYGYTF	TGTGCCAGCAGTAAAGGGACAGTAATGCCCCTTAACTATGGCTACACCTTC
NA	few	TRBV27	TRBJ2-3	CASSLSPYREPTDTQYF	TGTGCCAGCAGTTTATCCCCGTACAGGGAACCGACAGATACGCAGTATTTT
TRBD1	NA	TRBV5-4	TRBJ2-3	CASSADRGRDTQYF	TGTGCCAGCAGCGCGGACAGGGGAAGGGATACGCAGTATTTT
TRBD1	NA	TRBV5-1	TRBJ1-2	CASSLNTGGANYGYTF	TGCGCCAGCAGCTTGAATACAGGGGGCGCTAACTATGGCTACACCTTC
NA	NA	TRBV18	TRBJ1-2	CASSPPDSPYGYTF	TGTGCCAGCTCACCTCCGGACAGCCCCTATGGCTACACCTTC
TRBD1	NA	TRBV5-1	TRBJ2-3	CASSRQGAAVTSTDTQYF	TGCGCCAGCAGCCGACAGGGGGCCGCGGTAACTAGCACAGATACGCAGTATTTT
NA	NA	TRBV7-9	TRBJ1-4	CASKRGTNEKLFF	TGTGCCAGCAAACGGGGGACTAATGAAAAACTGTTTTTT
TRBD2	NA	TRBV28	TRBJ2-7	CASSPQRGGRYEQYF	TGTGCCAGCAGTCCACAGCGGGGGGGAAGATACGAGCAGTACTTC
NA	NA	TRBV7-8	TRBJ1-6	CASSLGGANSYNSPLHF	TGTGCCAGCAGCTTAGGGGGCGCCAACTCCTATAATTCACCCCTCCACTTT
NA	few	TRBV6-6	TRBJ1-3	CASSYSSGNTIYF	TGTGCCAGCAGTTACTCCAGTGGAAACACCATATATTTT
NA	NA	TRBV6-5	TRBJ1-6	CASQTQGGHSPLHF	TGTGCCAGTCAAACGCAGGGTGGGCATTCCCCCCTCCACTTT
NA	NA	TRBV19	TRBJ1-1	CASSGGGDTEAFF	TGTGCCAGTAGTGGAGGGGGGGACACTGAAGCTTTCTTT